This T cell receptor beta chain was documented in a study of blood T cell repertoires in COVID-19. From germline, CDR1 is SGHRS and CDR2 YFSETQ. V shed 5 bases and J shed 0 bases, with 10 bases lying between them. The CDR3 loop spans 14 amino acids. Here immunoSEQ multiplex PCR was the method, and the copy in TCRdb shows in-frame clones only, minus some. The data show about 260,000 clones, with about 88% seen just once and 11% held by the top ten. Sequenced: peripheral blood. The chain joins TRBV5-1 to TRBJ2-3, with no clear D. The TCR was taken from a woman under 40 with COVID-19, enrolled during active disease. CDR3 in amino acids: CASSAGDSTDTQYF. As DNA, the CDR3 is TGCGCCAGCAGTGCCGGAGACAGCACAGATACGCAGTATTTT.